The next 8 T cell receptor beta chains were all read from a single sample in a study of T-cell memory formation after mild COVID-19. TCRdb ran MiXCR on the 5' RACE reads and lists one entry per CDR3 protein. The repertoire includes around 370,000 distinct CDR3 sequences, more than 20% of them detected once, and roughly an eighth sits in the top ten. Sequenced input: PBMCs or a T cell subset sorted from them (not recorded which). The receptors shown here come from an adult woman who had mild COVID-19 (a few samples of this study predate the infection). Cell type and time point are not known.

This sequence joins TRBV12-3 or TRBV12-4 and TRBJ2-3; 7 bases agree with TRBD2. The ends lost 5 bases at V and 1 base at J; junction bases unmatched: 9. The CDR3 spans 16 residues. The CDR3: CASSPLGAGGTDTQYF. Written as DNA, the CDR3 is TGTGCCAGCAGTCCGCTTGGGGCGGGGGGCACAGATACGCAGTATTTT.

This clonotype came up a few times. The chain is built from TRBV6-5 and TRBJ1-5; D possibly corresponds to TRBD1 (5 bases). CDR3 length: 11 amino acids. Trimming shortened V by 4 bases and J by 11 bases, and 9 bases separated the two germline ends. Germline CDR1 and CDR2: MNHEY and SVGAGI. The DNA for the CDR3 is TGTGCCAGCAGTTCTCGGGGGGCCCAGCATTTT. It translates to CASSSRGAQHF.

This clonotype has more than one count but fewer than ten. The rearrangement joins TRBV15 to TRBJ2-7; D is tentatively TRBD1 or TRBD2 (5 bases each). The CDR3 runs to 15 residues. Looked up from germline, CDR1 is LNHNV and CDR2 is YYDKDF (reference sequence). V gave up 3 bases and J gave up 0 bases, with 12 bases separating them. CDR3 amino acids: CATSSRDGGSYEQYF. The CDR3 bases are TGTGCCACCAGCAGCCGGGACGGAGGCTCCTACGAGCAGTACTTC.

This clonotype was counted only a few times. The chain joins TRBV29-1 to TRBJ2-7; no firm D call. Trimming took 4 bases from V and 1 from J, leaving 11 bases between them. This CDR3 spans 13 amino acids. Germline assignment: CDR1 SQVTM and CDR2 ANQGSEA. CDR3 nucleotide sequence: TGCAGCGTTGTAGGCGCCACGTCCTACGAGCAGTACTTC. Residues: CSVVGATSYEQYF.

This clonotype was recorded a few times. The gene calls are TRBV5-6 and TRBJ2-7; TRBD1 might be the D (6 bases). The CDR3 totals 14 residues. Germline values: CDR1 SGHDT, CDR2 YYEEEE. V shed 4 bases and J shed 9 bases, with 20 bases lying between them. The CDR3 nucleotides read TGTGCCAGCAGCGGAACGGGACAAAGTTCTCTGCAGTACTTC. Protein sequence: CASSGTGQSSLQYF.

This clonotype was seen a handful of times. The V and J genes are TRBV3-1 and TRBJ1-2; D is undetermined. There are 15 residues in the CDR3. Germline CDR1 LGHDT, CDR2 YNNKEL (reference sequence). Trimming removed 0 bases from V and 2 bases from J, with 10 bases in between. This CDR3 reads CASSQEEDGNYGYTF. In nucleotides, the CDR3 is TGTGCCAGCAGCCAAGAGGAGGACGGGAACTATGGCTACACCTTC.

Details on this clonotype: At one boundary the junction diverges from the germline segment, which might be a read error. The chain carries TRBV5-1 and TRBJ2-3, with 8 positions matching TRBD1. This CDR3 comprises 14 residues. Germline CDR1 reads SGHRS; CDR2 reads YFSETQ. The CDR3 spells CASSLTGGPDTQCF. The CDR3 coding sequence is TGCGCCAGCAGCTTGACAGGGGGGCCAGATACGCAGTGTTTT. Combining the CDR3 with reference TRBV5-1 and TRBJ2-3 gives the whole variable domain KAGVTQTPRYLIKTRGQQVTLSCSPISGHRSVSWYQQTPGQGLQFLFEYFSETQRNKGNFPGRFSGRQFSNSRSEMNVSTLELGDSALYLCASSLTGGPDTQCFGPGTRLTVL.

The V gene is TRBV15, the J gene TRBJ1-5; TRBD1 might be the D (6 bases). V was pared by 1 base and J by 6 bases, with 7 bases between. From germline, CDR1 is LNHNV and CDR2 YYDKDF (reference sequence). The CDR3 contains 13 residues. The CDR3 coding sequence is TGTGCCACCAGCAGAGTCAGGGGTCAGCCCCAGCATTTT. Amino acids: CATSRVRGQPQHF.